The rows below give T cell receptor beta chains drawn from one sample of a study of shared clonotypes between healthy human individuals. Profiling relied on immunoSEQ multiplex PCR, and the TCRdb table lists in-frame clones only, not all of them. The data contain under 1,100,000 clones, about 75% of them singletons. The material sequenced was memory CD4+ T cells sorted from blood. The receptors originated from a man between 18 and 29 years old in good health. CDR3s include the opening cysteine and the closing phenylalanine or tryptophan. A D gene is named only where the DNA matches it firmly.

d_gene: -
v_gene: TRBV5-1
j_gene: TRBJ2-1
CDR3aa: CASSPQLSSYNEQFF

d_gene: -
v_gene: TRBV4-1
j_gene: TRBJ2-5
CDR3aa: CASSQVTPGSRLGADRETQYF

d_gene: TRBD1
v_gene: TRBV5-1
j_gene: TRBJ2-7
CDR3aa: CASTSGTGGFHEQYF

d_gene: TRBD2
v_gene: TRBV5-1
j_gene: TRBJ2-1
CDR3aa: CASSYPPLTSGKIGDKREQFF

d_gene: TRBD1
v_gene: TRBV6-4
j_gene: TRBJ1-2
CDR3aa: CASSERQGKSRYGYTF

d_gene: -
v_gene: TRBV2
j_gene: TRBJ1-5
CDR3aa: CASSLNTNQPQHF

d_gene: -
v_gene: TRBV2
j_gene: TRBJ1-6
CDR3aa: CASTGNSYNSPLHF

d_gene: -
v_gene: TRBV9
j_gene: TRBJ2-3
CDR3aa: CASSVDSTDTQYF

d_gene: -
v_gene: TRBV5-8
j_gene: TRBJ1-1
CDR3aa: CASSSDGNTEAFF

d_gene: -
v_gene: TRBV12-5
j_gene: TRBJ2-2
CDR3aa: CASGPSGVNTGELFF

d_gene: -
v_gene: TRBV18
j_gene: TRBJ2-4
CDR3aa: CASSPKGDIQYF

d_gene: TRBD2
v_gene: TRBV10-2
j_gene: TRBJ2-7
CDR3aa: CASSEGGPGLASTYEQYF

d_gene: -
v_gene: TRBV7-6
j_gene: TRBJ1-1
CDR3aa: CASSLENTEAFF

d_gene: -
v_gene: TRBV15
j_gene: TRBJ2-7
CDR3aa: CATSRAGWGGTGNYEQYF

d_gene: -
v_gene: TRBV19
j_gene: TRBJ2-4
CDR3aa: CASSKGPLAKNIQYF

d_gene: -
v_gene: TRBV9
j_gene: TRBJ2-7
CDR3aa: CASSPGSVSGLGEQYF

d_gene: -
v_gene: TRBV27
j_gene: TRBJ1-4
CDR3aa: CASSSGETNEKLFF

d_gene: -
v_gene: TRBV30
j_gene: TRBJ1-5
CDR3aa: CAWSRQDNQPQHF

d_gene: -
v_gene: TRBV5-6
j_gene: -
CDR3aa: CASSADRSYEQYF

d_gene: -
v_gene: TRBV19
j_gene: TRBJ1-1
CDR3aa: CASSMGMNTEAFF

d_gene: TRBD1
v_gene: TRBV18
j_gene: TRBJ1-1
CDR3aa: CASSQTGDEAFF

d_gene: -
v_gene: TRBV19
j_gene: TRBJ2-4
CDR3aa: CASSLTLKGAKNIQYF

d_gene: TRBD1
v_gene: TRBV11-2
j_gene: TRBJ1-6
CDR3aa: CASSRGGQNNSPLHF

d_gene: -
v_gene: TRBV7-2
j_gene: TRBJ1-3
CDR3aa: CASSFGGTGPSGNTIYF